Listed here is a single T cell receptor (beta chain). The sample belongs to a study of blood T cell repertoires in COVID-19. Study in general: The study drew acute and convalescent COVID-19 samples from the United States, Italy and Spain.

Source study methods: Scientists estimated how many nucleated cells there were by amplifying reference gene primers. The data were produced by immunoSEQ multiplex PCR, yet TCRdb's version contains in-frame clones alone and is incomplete. V and J calls and clone size are copied from that table; D and trimming were computed from the DNA. The sample records some 80,000 clones, about four fifths being singletons. The V gene lost 3 bases and the J gene lost 1 base, with 6 bases spanning the gap. The germline CDR1 and CDR2 sequences are SGHAT and FQNNGV. The CDR3 spans 13 residues. This TCR was recovered from a woman older than 75 with active or convalescent COVID-19. This chain connects TRBV11-2 to TRBJ1-1; D gene uncertain. Sequencing was done on a sample of peripheral blood. The CDR3 reads CASSLGENTEAFF. In DNA form, the CDR3 reads TGTGCCAGCAGCTTGGGAGAGAACACTGAAGCTTTCTTT.